This TCR beta chain was retrieved from a study of CD8 T cells in ankylosing spondylitis. The study, taken as a whole, reports: Enrichment of disease-linked clones was reportedly significant in matched ankylosing spondylitis synovial fluid. Certain motif variants had earlier appeared in reactive arthritis synovial fluid and blood. In peripheral blood, disease-linked CD8+ clones occurred at relatively low frequencies.

By quantitative 5'-RACE with molecular barcodes, the TCR beta libraries were made. TCRdb ran MiXCR on the 5' RACE reads and lists one entry per CDR3 protein. The sample includes fewer than 250,000 distinct CDR3 sequences, 32% of them seen just once. Worth noting for this clonotype: Its antigen is not known.

The CDR3 runs to 16 residues. Germline CDR1 and CDR2: SGHRS and YFSETQ. Trimming took 4 bases from V and 1 from J, leaving 16 bases between them. This chain joins TRBV5-1 and TRBJ2-3, with a weak D call TRBD1 (6 bases). The clonotype originates from a male donor with ankylosing spondylitis or in good health (not recorded which). The sequenced sample was blood, either unsorted or a sorted T cell fraction (not recorded which). The CDR3 protein is CASSPEPGHRTDTQYF. CDR3 nucleotides: TGCGCCAGCAGCCCGGAGCCGGGACATCGCACAGATACGCAGTATTTT.